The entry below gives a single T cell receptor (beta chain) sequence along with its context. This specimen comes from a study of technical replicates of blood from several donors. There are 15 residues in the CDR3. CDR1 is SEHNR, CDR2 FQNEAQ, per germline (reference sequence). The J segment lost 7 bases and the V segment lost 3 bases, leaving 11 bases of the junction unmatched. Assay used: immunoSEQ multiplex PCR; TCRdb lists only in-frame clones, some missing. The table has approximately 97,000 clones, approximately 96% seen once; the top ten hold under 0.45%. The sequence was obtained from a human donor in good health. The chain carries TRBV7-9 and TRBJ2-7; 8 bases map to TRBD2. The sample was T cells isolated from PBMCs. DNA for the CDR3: TGTGCCAGCAGCTTCGGACTAGCCGACAACGAAGAGCAGTACTTC. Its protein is CASSFGLADNEEQYF.